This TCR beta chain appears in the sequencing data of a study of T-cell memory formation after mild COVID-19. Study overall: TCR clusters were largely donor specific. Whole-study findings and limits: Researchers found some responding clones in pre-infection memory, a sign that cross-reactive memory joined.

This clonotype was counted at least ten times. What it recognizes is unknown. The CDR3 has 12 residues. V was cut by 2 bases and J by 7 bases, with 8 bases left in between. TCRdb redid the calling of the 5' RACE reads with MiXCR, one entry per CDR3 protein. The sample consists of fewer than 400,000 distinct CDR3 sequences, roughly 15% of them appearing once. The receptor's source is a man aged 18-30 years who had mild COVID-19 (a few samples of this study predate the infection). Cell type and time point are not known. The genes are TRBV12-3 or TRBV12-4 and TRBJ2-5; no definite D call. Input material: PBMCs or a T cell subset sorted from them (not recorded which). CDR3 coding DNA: TGTGCCAGCAGTTTATCCCATGGGACCCAGTACTTC. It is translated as CASSLSHGTQYF.